This paragraph reports one T cell receptor beta chain. The libraries were made with immunoSEQ v3.0 at survey level. Some clones are missing from TCRdb's copy, which holds only in-frame ones; the method was immunoSEQ multiplex PCR. The sample includes about 24,000 clones, roughly 85% of them seen just once. CDR1 and CDR2 (germline): LNHDA, SQIVND (reference sequence). V gave up 1 base and J gave up 0 bases, with 13 bases separating them. The CDR3 loop spans 17 amino acids. This sample was included in a study of long-term antiretroviral therapy in people with HIV. Sample: unsorted PBMCs, taken 1.2 years after starting antiretroviral therapy. The chain couples TRBV19 to TRBJ2-1, with D uncertain. This TCR came from a middle-aged woman with HIV. As DNA, the CDR3 is TGTGCCAGTAGTATAGTTGGGGTTTGGAGCTCCTACAATGAGCAGTTCTTC. Translation: CASSIVGVWSSYNEQFF.